The source of this TCR beta chain is a study of T cell repertoires in cytomegalovirus infection. Study as a whole: Recently identified HLA-C-restricted and well-studied HLA-B-restricted CMV epitopes were used.

TCRdb processed the reads anew with MiXCR; each CDR3 protein has one entry. The repertoire includes a few hundred thousand distinct CDR3 sequences, approximately 40% of them detected once, and about half sits in the top ten. On this clonotype: What it binds is unknown.

Overall study findings and caveats: Of the TCR beta families, the public ones yielded a cumulative frequency that identified carriers of CMV plus the relevant HLA.

The sequence was collected from a human donor in good health (CMV status not recorded). Some clones in this sample may be carry-over from other donors' samples. The specimen comprised cultured PBMCs, sampled from culture after CMV antigen stimulation.

Here the CDR3 reads CSANTAAQGGQETQYF. The CDR3 nucleotides are TGCAGTGCTAATACAGCCGCACAGGGGGGTCAAGAGACCCAGTACTTC. This chain uses TRBV20-1 with TRBJ2-5; 8 bases are shared with TRBD1. The CDR3 loop spans 16 amino acids. Germline V gene sequence: CDR1 DFQATT, CDR2 SNEGSKA (reference sequence). V was clipped by 4 bases and J by 2 bases; unmatched bases: 12.